This T cell receptor beta chain was identified during a study of graft-versus-host responses after intestinal transplantation. Across the study: The transplants performed in recipients were multivisceral, liver-intestinal, or isolated intestinal. Anti-thymocyte globulin induction preceded about 3 years of tacrolimus and steroid maintenance in all recipients.

Profiling relied on immunoSEQ multiplex PCR, and the TCRdb table lists in-frame clones only, not all of them. The sample contains about 50,000 clones, approximately 91% of which appear only once. About this clone: Its antigen is not known.

Study-level points and caveats: GvH clones were found in recipient marrow; some appeared first in ileum or blood. Within the allografts of patients who had graft-donor T cell macrochimerism, graft-versus-host to host-versus-graft clonal ratios were high.

The clonotype originates from a human donor who was the organ donor for an intestinal transplant. Specimen: unstimulated CD4+ T cells sorted from spleen or lymph node cells, collected before transplant.

For the CDR3, the DNA is TGTGCCAGCAGCTTGCGGGTCGTGTACGAGCAGTACTTC. Translated: CASSLRVVYEQYF. This chain uses TRBV7-2 with TRBJ2-5; D is perhaps TRBD2 (5 bases). Judging by the DNA end, TRBJ2-7 fits better; the J call may be wrong. The CDR3 extends over 13 amino acids. Germline lookup yields CDR1 SGHTA and CDR2 FQGNSA.